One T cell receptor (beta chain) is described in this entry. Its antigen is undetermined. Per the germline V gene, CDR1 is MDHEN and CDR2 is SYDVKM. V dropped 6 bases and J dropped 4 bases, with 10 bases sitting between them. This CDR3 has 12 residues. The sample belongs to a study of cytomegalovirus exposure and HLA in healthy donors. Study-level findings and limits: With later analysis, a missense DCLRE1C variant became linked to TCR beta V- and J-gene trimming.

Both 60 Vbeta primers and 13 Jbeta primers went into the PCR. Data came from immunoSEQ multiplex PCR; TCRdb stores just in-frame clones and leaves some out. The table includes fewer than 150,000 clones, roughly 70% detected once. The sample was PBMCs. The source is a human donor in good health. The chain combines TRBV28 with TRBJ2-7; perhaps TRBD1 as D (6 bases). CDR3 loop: CASSPQGYEQYF. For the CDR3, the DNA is TGTGCCAGCAGCCCCCAGGGGTACGAGCAGTACTTC.